The clone carrying this T cell receptor beta chain was counted ten times or more. Antigen: not known. In TCRdb, the 5' RACE reads were re-called with MiXCR into one record per CDR3 protein. The sample shows approximately 300,000 distinct CDR3 sequences, about 10% of them seen only once. This sample was taken from a study of T cells after yellow fever vaccination. Study-wide findings and caveats: Most primary-vaccination clones recurred post-booster (approximately 95% CD4, roughly 87% CD8).

CDR3 length equals 16 residues. Per the germline V gene, CDR1 is SGHDT and CDR2 is YYEEEE. Trimming took 1 base from V and 4 from J, leaving 15 bases between them. The chain has TRBV5-6 and TRBJ2-1; tentatively, D is TRBD2 (7 bases). The specimen comprised CD4+ T cells sorted from PBMCs, sampled 45 days after the yellow fever booster vaccination. The receptor's source is a man aged 18 to 35 who received the YFV17D yellow fever vaccine. This CDR3 reads CASSLWGGLYYNEQFF. Here the CDR3 DNA reads TGTGCCAGCAGCTTGTGGGGGGGCCTGTATTACAATGAGCAGTTCTTC.